The 10 T cell receptor beta chains presented below share a single source sample, sequenced in a study of blood T cell repertoires in COVID-19. Some clones are missing from TCRdb's copy, which holds only in-frame ones; the method was immunoSEQ multiplex PCR. The sample has some 290,000 clones; 85% to 90% are singletons. Sequencing was performed on peripheral blood. The source is a woman aged 25-40 years with COVID-19, enrolled during active disease.

The V gene is TRBV7-3, the J gene TRBJ2-1, with 9 bases identical to TRBD2. The CDR3 has 14 amino acids. CDR1 and CDR2 from the germline V gene are SGHTA and FQGTGA. After removal of 8 bases from V and 7 bases from J, the junction contained 9 bases not matched to a gene. The DNA of the CDR3 is TGTGCCAGCGGAAAAGCGGGAGGCGGGAATGAGCAGTTCTTC. This codes for CASGKAGGGNEQFF.

This chain connects TRBV3-1 (or the pseudogene TRBV3-2) to TRBJ1-5, with 9 bases matching TRBD1. With V trimmed by 1 base and J by 6 bases, 4 bases remained unmatched. The CDR3 has 15 amino acids. In germline, CDR1 is LGHDT, CDR2 YNNKEL (reference sequence). DNA for the CDR3: TGTGCCAGCAGCCAAGCCCGGGACAGGGTTCAGCCCCAGCATTTT. It codes for CASSQARDRVQPQHF.

Here the CDR3 DNA reads TGCGCCAGCAGCCAACAGCGGGTAAGCTACGAGCAGTACTTC. Translating it yields CASSQQRVSYEQYF. The gene calls are TRBV4-3 and TRBJ2-7, with D possibly TRBD2 on 6 matching bases. This CDR3 comprises 14 residues. Germline assignment: CDR1 LGHNA and CDR2 YSLEER. V was clipped by 2 bases and J by 3 bases, with 11 bases between them.

The chain carries TRBV28 and TRBJ1-2; D is unclear. The germline gives CDR1 MDHEN, CDR2 SYDVKM. The CDR3 length is 13 residues. V lost 5 bases to trimming and J lost 0 bases, with 7 bases between them. The CDR3 nucleotides read TGTGCCAGCAGTCAGGCGACTAACTATGGCTACACCTTC. Its protein is CASSQATNYGYTF.

The chain carries TRBV27 and TRBJ2-1; 9 bases map to TRBD2. V gave up 6 bases and J gave up 3 bases; unmatched junction bases: 6. The CDR3 length is 15 residues. Germline CDR1 and CDR2: MNHEY and SMNVEV (reference sequence). CDR3 sequence (DNA): TGTGCCAGCAGCCTGACTAGCGGACTCTACAATGAGCAGTTCTTC. This translates into CASSLTSGLYNEQFF.

The chain recombines TRBV2 with TRBJ2-5, with TRBD1 matching 11 bases. CDR3 length: 17 residues. V lost 4 bases, J lost 1 base, and 8 bases stayed unmatched. Germline V gene sequence: CDR1 SNHLY, CDR2 FYNNEI. The CDR3 loop reads CASSGTGGGGVQETQYF. The CDR3 DNA reads as TGTGCCAGCAGTGGGACAGGGGGCGGTGGGGTCCAAGAGACCCAGTACTTC.

The CDR3 region is CASSPWTDHTEAFF. CDR3 sequence (DNA): TGTGCCAGCAGTCCTTGGACTGACCACACTGAAGCTTTCTTT. The chain links TRBV28 to TRBJ1-1, with D uncertain. The CDR3 is made up of 14 amino acids. The V end lost 5 bases, the J end lost 3 bases, and 13 bases lay between the germline ends. CDR1 is MDHEN and CDR2 is SYDVKM in the germline V gene.

The chain has TRBV19 and TRBJ1-1; 7 positions match TRBD1. The length of the CDR3 is 13 residues. The germline V gene encodes CDR1 LNHDA and CDR2 SQIVND (reference sequence). The ends lost 8 bases at V and 0 bases at J; junction bases unmatched: 3. CDR3 amino acids: CASAGQVNTEAFF. CDR3 nucleotides: TGTGCCAGTGCCGGACAGGTGAACACTGAAGCTTTCTTT.

The chain carries TRBV6-6 and TRBJ1-1, with 8 bases fitting TRBD1. The V and J ends lost 6 bases and 2 bases, in that order; junction bases with no gene match: 5. The CDR3 has 14 residues. Per germline, CDR1 MNHNY and CDR2 SVGAGI (reference sequence). CDR3 loop: CASRIQGVNTEAFF. The DNA of the CDR3 is TGTGCCAGCAGGATACAGGGGGTAAACACTGAAGCTTTCTTT.

This chain uses TRBV5-1 with TRBJ1-4, with TRBD1 as a possible D gene (6 bases). The CDR3 covers 13 residues. Trimming stripped 0 bases from V and 6 bases from J, with 6 bases between. The germline V gene has CDR1 SGHRS and CDR2 YFSETQ. The CDR3: CASSLGGHEKLFF. The CDR3, as DNA: TGCGCCAGCAGCTTGGGGGGGCATGAAAAACTGTTTTTT.